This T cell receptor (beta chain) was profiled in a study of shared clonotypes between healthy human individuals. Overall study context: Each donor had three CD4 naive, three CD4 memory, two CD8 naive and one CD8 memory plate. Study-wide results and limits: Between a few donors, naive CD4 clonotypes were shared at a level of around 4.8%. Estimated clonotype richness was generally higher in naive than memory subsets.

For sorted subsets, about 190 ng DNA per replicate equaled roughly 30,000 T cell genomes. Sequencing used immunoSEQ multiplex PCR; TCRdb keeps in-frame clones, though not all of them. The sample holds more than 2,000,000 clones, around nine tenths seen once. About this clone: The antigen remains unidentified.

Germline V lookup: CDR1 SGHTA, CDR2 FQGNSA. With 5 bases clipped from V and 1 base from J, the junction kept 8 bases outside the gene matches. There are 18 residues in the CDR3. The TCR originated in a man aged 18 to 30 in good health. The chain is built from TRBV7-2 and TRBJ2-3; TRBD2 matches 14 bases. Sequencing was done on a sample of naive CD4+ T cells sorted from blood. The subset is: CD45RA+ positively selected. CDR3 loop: CASSRGLAGGLGTDTQYF. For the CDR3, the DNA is TGTGCCAGCAGCCGCGGACTAGCGGGAGGACTCGGCACAGATACGCAGTATTTT.